Sequencing of this T cell receptor beta chain was carried out in a study of blood T cell repertoires in COVID-19 (TCRdb year 2020). Looking at the study overall: The collaborator samples originated in the United States, Italy and Spain and spanned the acute and convalescent phases of COVID-19. The prospective study material was composed of cDNA or gDNA derived from T cells, B-cell-depleted T cells, or PBMCs. Deeply sampled blood TCRbeta repertoires from subjects exposed to, actively infected with, or recovered from COVID-19 were included in the dataset. The repertoires were released in a freely available public database intended as a resource for research on the immune response to SARS-CoV-2. The samples were drawn from two sources: the first 160 participants of the ongoing ImmuneRACE study, and 950 to 1,500 subjects contributed by 6 global collaborators. Nearly every sample came with metadata listing a de-identified subject ID, COVID-19 status, age in years and sex. Where available, HLA class I and class II types were taken from metadata supplied by the sample provider and were not determined by assay-based typing. What the research found in general, with its limitations: How much clinical and demographic metadata was included differed by source and by participant, and the metadata was provided uncurated.

In Seattle, one collaborating source enrolled patients while the infection was active and tracked those patients longitudinally over the course of disease. Whole blood was collected in K2EDTA tubes by collaborating institutions according to the institutions' own protocols. For TCRbeta analysis, collaborators shipped samples in one of three forms: frozen whole blood, isolated PBMCs, or DNA extracted from either of those sample types. In the case of this clone: Its recognized antigen is unknown. One base away there is no much larger clone; base qualities are not given.

The germline V gene (reference sequence) supplies CDR1 LNHDA and CDR2 SQIVND. Between the V and J ends, shortened by 7 bases and 5 bases respectively, the junction contains 17 bases. Including cysteine and phenylalanine, the CDR3 has 14 amino acids. Only the CDR3 DNA is retained, 42 bases long and in frame from the first base. The immunoSEQ Assay, a bias-controlled multiplex PCR, was used to amplify TCRbeta CDR3 regions from genomic DNA. The paper's processing steps were these. The number of nucleated cells in each sample was estimated by amplification of reference gene primers within the assay. To quantify the absolute abundance of each unique TCRbeta CDR3 rearrangement, sequence reads were collapsed and filtered. For each sample, productive Simpson clonality was calculated by taking the square root of Simpson's diversity index across productive rearrangements. TCRdb limited this immuneACCESS table to in-frame rearrangements with V and J called. A share of clones is missing; checked studies link under half to unresolved V genes, and the rest is unexplained. That table furnishes V, J and clone size, whereas the DNA furnished D and trimming. The sample contains over 65,000 clones, about 86% of them found a single time. The ten most abundant clones make up 5.5% to 7% of the sample.

Sequencing was performed on peripheral blood. The V and J genes are TRBV19 and TRBJ1-2; no D gene call is confident. The source is a man aged 80 or over with COVID-19, enrolled during active disease. The CDR3: CASTPAEGQYGYTF. The sequenced DNA is TGTGCCAGTACCCCGGCGGAGGGTCAATATGGCTACACCTTC.